This T cell receptor (beta chain) is from a study of T cell responses to AZD1222 COVID-19 vaccine. Findings and limits, study-wide: Repertoire samples came only from after the peak T cell response.

The ends were cut back, 2 bases at V and 1 base at J, with 11 bases in the middle. The CDR3 is made up of 15 amino acids. The germline gives CDR1 MNHEY, CDR2 SVGAGI. Repertoires were generated with immunoSEQ multiplex PCR, while TCRdb's copy carries only in-frame clones and drops some. This sample has some 150,000 clones; about 89% occur once, and the top ten carry approximately 2.7%. About this clone itself: Its cognate antigen is unknown.

This sequence joins TRBV6-5 and TRBJ2-5; maybe TRBD2 (5 bases). Specimen: peripheral blood, collected on day 0 of MenACWY control vaccination. The clonotype originates from an adult in good health. In DNA form, the CDR3 reads TGTGCCAGCAGTTACGGGCTGGGAGTCCAAGAGACCCAGTACTTC. Amino acid sequence: CASSYGLGVQETQYF.